The clone carrying this T cell receptor (beta chain) is a singleton in its sample. V lost 3 bases and J 5 bases, leaving 16 bases between the germline ends. Germline V gene data show CDR1 as MNHNS and CDR2 as SASEGT. This CDR3 region has 16 residues. This sample was included in a study of cytomegalovirus exposure and HLA in healthy donors. Here immunoSEQ multiplex PCR was the method, and the copy in TCRdb shows in-frame clones only, minus some. Among around 160,000 clones listed, around 90% were seen once. The sequence derives from a man between 18 and 35 years old in good health and CMV-seronegative. Material: PBMCs. The gene calls are TRBV6-1 and TRBJ1-4; no firm D call. The CDR3 loop is CASSDHGTAPNEKLFF. The CDR3 region has the DNA TGTGCCAGCAGTGACCATGGAACAGCCCCAAATGAAAAACTGTTTTTT.